A single TCR beta chain is shown here with its context. The clone's antigen remains unknown. Base qualities are not provided; no much larger clone lies one nucleotide away. The immunoSEQ Assay, a bias-controlled multiplex PCR, was used to amplify TCRbeta CDR3 regions from genomic DNA. The authors processed their data as follows. Nucleated cell counts per sample were estimated from amplification of reference gene primers within the assay. To quantify the absolute abundance of each unique TCRbeta CDR3 rearrangement, sequence reads were collapsed and filtered. For each sample, productive Simpson clonality was calculated by taking the square root of Simpson's diversity index across productive rearrangements. Entries here come from immuneACCESS through TCRdb and include only in-frame sequences with V and J called. Some clones fail to appear in such tables; in the studies checked, an unresolved V gene covers under half of the shortfall, and the cause of the remainder is unknown. V and J calls and clone size follow that table, whereas D and trimming were derived from the DNA. This sample comprises under 250,000 clones, about 86% of them detected only once. Around 4.4% of the sample goes to the ten largest clones.

These data are taken from a study of blood T cell repertoires in COVID-19 (dated by TCRdb to 2018 to 2021). Study-level background: Samples from collaborators originated in the United States, Italy and Spain and spanned both the acute and convalescent phases of COVID-19. The prospective study material was composed of cDNA or gDNA derived from T cells, B-cell-depleted T cells, or PBMCs. Subjects who had been exposed to COVID-19, were actively infected with it, or had recovered from it provided the deeply sampled blood TCRbeta repertoires that made up the dataset. The repertoires were made available in a free public database intended to serve as a resource for research on the immune response to SARS-CoV-2. The samples were drawn from the first 160 participants of the ongoing ImmuneRACE study and from 1,200 or so subjects provided by 6 global collaborators. Sample metadata almost always included a de-identified subject ID, COVID-19 status, age in years and sex. HLA class I and class II types, where available, came from metadata supplied by the sample provider rather than from assay-based typing.

Collaborating institutions collected whole blood in K2EDTA tubes following their own protocols. For TCRbeta analysis, collaborators shipped samples as frozen whole blood, isolated PBMCs, or DNA extracted from either of those sample types. Broader findings and caveats from the paper: Clinical and demographic metadata were provided uncurated, with the amount varying by source and participant.

CDR1 SGHDT and CDR2 YYEEEE were looked up in the germline V gene. The CDR3 has 14 amino acids, counting the end cysteine and phenylalanine. Only CDR3 DNA is held: 42 bases, read in frame from base 1. V loses 4 bases, J loses 0 bases, and the germline ends lie 10 bases apart. Sequences were obtained from peripheral blood. This TCR derives from a man aged 50 to 59 with active or convalescent COVID-19. Recombination connected TRBV5-6 to TRBJ1-1; D gene: possibly TRBD1, on 5 matching bases. CDR3 loop: CASSTGVLNTEAFF. The bases are TGTGCCAGCAGCACGGGGGTCCTGAACACTGAAGCTTTCTTT.